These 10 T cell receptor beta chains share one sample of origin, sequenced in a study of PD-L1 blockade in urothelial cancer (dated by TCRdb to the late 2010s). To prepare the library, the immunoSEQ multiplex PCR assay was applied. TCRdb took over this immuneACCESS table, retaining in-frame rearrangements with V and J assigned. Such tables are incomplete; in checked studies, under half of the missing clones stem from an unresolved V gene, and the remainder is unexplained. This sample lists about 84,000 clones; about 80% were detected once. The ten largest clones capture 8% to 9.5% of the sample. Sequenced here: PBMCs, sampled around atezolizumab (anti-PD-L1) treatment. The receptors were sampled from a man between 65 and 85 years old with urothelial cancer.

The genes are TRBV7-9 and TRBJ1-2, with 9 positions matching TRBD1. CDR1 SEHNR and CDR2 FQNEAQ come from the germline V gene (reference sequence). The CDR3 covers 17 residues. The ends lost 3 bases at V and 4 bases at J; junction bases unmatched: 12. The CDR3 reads CASSFSGTGLLRYGYTF. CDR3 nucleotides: TGTGCCAGCAGCTTTTCCGGGACAGGGTTATTACGCTATGGCTACACCTTC. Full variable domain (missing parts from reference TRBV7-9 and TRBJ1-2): DTGVSQNPRHKITKRGQNVTFRCDPISEHNRLYWYRQTLGQGPEFLTYFQNEAQLEKSRLLSDRFSAERPKGSFSTLEIQRTEQGDSAMYLCASSFSGTGLLRYGYTFGSGTRLTVV.

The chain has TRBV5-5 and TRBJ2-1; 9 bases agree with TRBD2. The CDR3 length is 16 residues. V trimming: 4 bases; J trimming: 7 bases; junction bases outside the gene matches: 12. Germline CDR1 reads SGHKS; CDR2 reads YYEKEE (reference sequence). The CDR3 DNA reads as TGTGCCAGCAGCGGGCTAGCGGGATCCCTTTCGAATGAGCAGTTCTTC. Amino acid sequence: CASSGLAGSLSNEQFF.

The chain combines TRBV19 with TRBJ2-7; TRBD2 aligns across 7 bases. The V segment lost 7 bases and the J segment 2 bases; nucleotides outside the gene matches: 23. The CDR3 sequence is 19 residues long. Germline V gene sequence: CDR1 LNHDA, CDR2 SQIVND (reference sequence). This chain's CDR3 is CASTLPDPVAGEKTYEQYF. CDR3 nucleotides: TGTGCCAGTACTCTTCCGGATCCCGTTGCGGGGGAAAAAACCTACGAGCAGTACTTC.

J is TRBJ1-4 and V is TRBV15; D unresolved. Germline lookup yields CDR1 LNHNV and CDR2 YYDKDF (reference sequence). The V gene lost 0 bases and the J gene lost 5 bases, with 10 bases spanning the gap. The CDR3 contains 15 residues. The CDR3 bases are TGTGCCACCAGCAGAGATTCTGAGGAGAATGAAAAACTGTTTTTT. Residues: CATSRDSEENEKLFF.

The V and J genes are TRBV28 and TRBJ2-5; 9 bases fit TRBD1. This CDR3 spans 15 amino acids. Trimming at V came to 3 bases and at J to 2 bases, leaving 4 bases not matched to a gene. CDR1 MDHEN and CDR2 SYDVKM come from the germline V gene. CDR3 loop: CASSFPGQGQETQYF. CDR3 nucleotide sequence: TGTGCCAGCAGTTTTCCGGGACAGGGACAAGAGACCCAGTACTTC.

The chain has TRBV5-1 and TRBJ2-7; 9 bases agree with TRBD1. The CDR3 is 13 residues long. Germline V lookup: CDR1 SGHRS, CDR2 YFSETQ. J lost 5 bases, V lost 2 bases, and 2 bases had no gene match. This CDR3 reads CASSFGTGNEQYF. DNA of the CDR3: TGCGCCAGCAGCTTCGGGACAGGGAACGAGCAGTACTTC.

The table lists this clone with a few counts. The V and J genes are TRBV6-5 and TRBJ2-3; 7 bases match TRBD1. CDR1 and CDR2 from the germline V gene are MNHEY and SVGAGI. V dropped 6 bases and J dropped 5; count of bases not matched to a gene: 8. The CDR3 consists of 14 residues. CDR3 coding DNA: TGTGCCAGCAGCCGACAGGGATTGTTAGATACGCAGTATTTT. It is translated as CASSRQGLLDTQYF.

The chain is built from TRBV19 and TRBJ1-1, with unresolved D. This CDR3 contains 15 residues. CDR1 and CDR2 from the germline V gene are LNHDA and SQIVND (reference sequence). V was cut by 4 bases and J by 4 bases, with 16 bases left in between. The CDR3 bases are TGTGCCAGTAGTACCTCTCCCGGGGAGGGCACTGAAGCTTTCTTT. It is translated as CASSTSPGEGTEAFF.

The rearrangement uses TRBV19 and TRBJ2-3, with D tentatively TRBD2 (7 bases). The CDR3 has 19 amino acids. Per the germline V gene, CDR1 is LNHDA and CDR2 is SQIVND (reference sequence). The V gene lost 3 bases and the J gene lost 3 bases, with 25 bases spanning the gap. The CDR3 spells CASSITGGVAYVGTDTQYF. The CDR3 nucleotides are TGTGCCAGTAGTATCACGGGGGGCGTAGCGTATGTCGGTACAGATACGCAGTATTTT.

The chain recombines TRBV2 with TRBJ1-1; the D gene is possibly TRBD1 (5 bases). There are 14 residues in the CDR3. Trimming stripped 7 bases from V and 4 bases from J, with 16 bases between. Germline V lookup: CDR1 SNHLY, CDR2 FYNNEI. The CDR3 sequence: CASIRGGASTEAFF. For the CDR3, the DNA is TGTGCCAGCATCCGCGGCGGGGCGAGCACTGAAGCTTTCTTT.